The source of this T cell receptor (beta chain) is a study of blood T cell repertoires in COVID-19. Overall study context: Spain, Italy and the United States supplied samples that represented acute and convalescent COVID-19. T cells, B-cell-depleted T cells, or PBMCs provided the cDNA or gDNA that served as material.

A few counts support this clone. V dropped 4 bases and J dropped 0; count of bases not matched to a gene: 3. The germline V gene has CDR1 MNHEY and CDR2 SVGAGI. The CDR3 runs 15 residues. Per the study methods: Amplification of reference gene primers provided the estimated nucleated cell counts. Some clones are missing from TCRdb's copy, which holds only in-frame ones; the method was immunoSEQ multiplex PCR. V and J calls and clone size come straight from that table; D and trimming were deduced from the DNA. The repertoire holds about 200,000 clones, with roughly 80% as singletons. This TCR was recovered from a woman aged 80 or over with acute or convalescent COVID-19. This rearrangement joins TRBV6-5 to TRBJ1-5; 7 nucleotides line up with TRBD1. Sequencing input: peripheral blood. CDR3 protein: CASSSGTDSNQPQHF. CDR3 nucleotide sequence: TGTGCCAGCAGTTCCGGGACAGATAGCAATCAGCCCCAGCATTTT.